The 10 T cell receptor beta chains presented below share a single source sample, sequenced in a study of shared clonotypes between healthy human individuals. It was CD45RO-negative cells, positively selected for CCR7, that made up naive CD8 cells, with terminally differentiated effector memory CD45RA+ cells excluded. Clones were read by immunoSEQ multiplex PCR, and TCRdb kept only the in-frame ones, dropping some. This table has 660,000 or so clones, roughly 96% appearing once. The sequencing sample was made of naive CD8+ T cells sorted from blood. The receptors originated from a woman in her thirties in good health.

V and J are TRBV4-1 and TRBJ1-1; 7 bases align to TRBD1. This CDR3 comprises 14 residues. Germline trimming cut 4 bases from V and 3 bases from J; bases unmatched to any gene: 5. The germline CDR1 and CDR2 sequences are MGHRA and YSYEKL. The CDR3 DNA reads as TGCGCCAGCAGCCCCCAAGGGGGCCACACTGAAGCTTTCTTT. The encoded protein is CASSPQGGHTEAFF.

This chain connects TRBV2 to TRBJ2-7; 10 bases are a match to TRBD2. Germline V gene sequence: CDR1 SNHLY, CDR2 FYNNEI. With 3 bases clipped from V and 4 bases from J, the junction kept 6 bases outside the gene matches. This CDR3 is built from 15 residues. This CDR3 is CASSDWTSGNYEQYF. DNA of the CDR3: TGTGCCAGCAGTGATTGGACTAGCGGAAATTACGAGCAGTACTTC.

The rearrangement links TRBV28 to TRBJ2-7; 13 bases agree with TRBD2. The germline gives CDR1 MDHEN, CDR2 SYDVKM. Trimming at V came to 6 bases and at J to 5 bases, leaving 4 bases not matched to a gene. This CDR3 is 14 amino acids long. CDR3 DNA: TGTGCCAGCAGGTGGACTAGCGGGAGTCACGAGCAGTACTTC. This gives the protein CASRWTSGSHEQYF.

The chain has TRBV5-5 and TRBJ2-4; TRBD2 might be the D (5 bases). V lost 4 bases and J lost 0, with 11 bases in between. In germline, CDR1 is SGHKS, CDR2 YYEKEE (reference sequence). The CDR3 is 15 residues long. As DNA, the CDR3 is TGTGCCAGCAGCCTCGAGGGCCTAGCCAAAAACATTCAGTACTTC. Translation: CASSLEGLAKNIQYF.

This rearrangement joins TRBV27 to TRBJ2-7; D uncertain. The CDR3 loop spans 13 amino acids. V shed 8 bases and J shed 1 base, with 12 bases lying between them. The germline V gene encodes CDR1 MNHEY and CDR2 SMNVEV (reference sequence). The CDR3 region is CASAPPGSYEQYF. In nucleotides, the CDR3 is TGTGCCAGCGCCCCCCCGGGTTCCTACGAGCAGTACTTC.

This clone showed up just once. The V gene is TRBV10-2, the J gene TRBJ2-1; D is undetermined. V was clipped by 0 bases and J by 2 bases, with 11 bases between them. CDR3 length: 16 amino acids. In germline, CDR1 is WSHSY, CDR2 SAAADI. CDR3: CASSESRLPTYNEQFF. For the CDR3, the DNA is TGCGCCAGCAGTGAGTCGCGGCTACCCACCTACAATGAGCAGTTCTTC.

V gene TRBV28 combines with J gene TRBJ2-2; 11 nucleotides match TRBD1. From germline, CDR1 is MDHEN and CDR2 SYDVKM. The ends lost 5 bases at V and 4 bases at J; junction bases unmatched: 12. The CDR3 contains 18 residues. In DNA, the CDR3 is TGTGCCAGCAGTAGGGACAGGGGGGAAATTCGGATCACCGGGGAGCTGTTTTTT. This encodes CASSRDRGEIRITGELFF.

V is TRBV6-4 and J is TRBJ2-5; 7 bases align to TRBD2. CDR1 MRHNA and CDR2 SNTAGT come from the germline V gene. The CDR3 extends over 14 amino acids. Trimming removed 6 bases from V and 1 base from J; junction bases left unmatched: 5. CDR3: CASSKRLAQETQYF. The CDR3 region has the DNA TGTGCCAGCAGCAAAAGACTAGCCCAAGAGACCCAGTACTTC.

V usage is TRBV5-1 and J usage is TRBJ2-7; D is ambiguous. The CDR3 covers 16 residues. Per germline, CDR1 SGHRS and CDR2 YFSETQ. Trimming left V 0 bases short and J 5 bases short, with 18 bases between. As DNA, the CDR3 is TGCGCCAGCAGCTTGGAACTGCCGGAACACCGTGACGAGCAGTACTTC. It yields the protein CASSLELPEHRDEQYF.

This chain connects TRBV5-1 to TRBJ2-1, with TRBD2 identical over 8 bases. J lost 7 bases, V lost 4 bases, and 10 bases had no gene match. CDR1 and CDR2 from the germline V gene are SGHRS and YFSETQ. The CDR3 runs 15 residues. This CDR3 reads CASSLDGRGRNEQFF. CDR3 sequence (DNA): TGCGCCAGCAGCCTGGACGGGAGGGGTAGGAATGAGCAGTTCTTC.